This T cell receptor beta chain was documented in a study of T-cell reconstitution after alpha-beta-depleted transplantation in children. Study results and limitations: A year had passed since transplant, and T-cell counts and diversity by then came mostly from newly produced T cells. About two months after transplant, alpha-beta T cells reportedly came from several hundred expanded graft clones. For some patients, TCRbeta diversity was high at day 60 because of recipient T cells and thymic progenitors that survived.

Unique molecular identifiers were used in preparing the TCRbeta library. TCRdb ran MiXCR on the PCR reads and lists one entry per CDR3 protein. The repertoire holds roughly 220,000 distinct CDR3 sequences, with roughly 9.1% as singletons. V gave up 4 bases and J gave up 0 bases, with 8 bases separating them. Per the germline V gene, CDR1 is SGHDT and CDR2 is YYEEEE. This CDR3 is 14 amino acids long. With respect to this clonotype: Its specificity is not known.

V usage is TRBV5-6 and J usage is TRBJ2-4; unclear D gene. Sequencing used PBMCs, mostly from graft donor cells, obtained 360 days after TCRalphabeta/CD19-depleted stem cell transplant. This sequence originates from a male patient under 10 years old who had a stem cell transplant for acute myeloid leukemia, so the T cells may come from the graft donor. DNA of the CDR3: TGTGCCAGCAGCCTCAGGCGAGCCAAAAACATTCAGTACTTC. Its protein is CASSLRRAKNIQYF.